This T cell receptor (beta chain) appears in the sequencing data of a study of control samples from healthy donors and cancer patients. Sequencing used immunoSEQ multiplex PCR; TCRdb keeps in-frame clones, though not all of them. Of some 94,000 clones in the sample, about 89% were seen once. Trimming took off 3 bases at V and 5 bases at J, with 15 bases between the two ends. The CDR3 has 15 residues. CDR1 is SEHNR and CDR2 is FQNEAQ in the germline V gene (reference sequence). The material sequenced was PBMCs. The source of this sequence is a woman aged 50 to 60 with colorectal cancer. The chain carries TRBV7-9 and TRBJ2-3; TRBD1 or TRBD2 may be the D gene (6 bases each). The CDR3 bases are TGTGCCAGCAGCTTTACCGGGGGCCTTAAAGATACGCAGTATTTT. Its translation: CASSFTGGLKDTQYF.